These 12 T cell receptor beta chains originate from one sample sequenced in a study of cytomegalovirus exposure and HLA in healthy donors. The protocol was immunoSEQ multiplex PCR, while the TCRdb copy is restricted to in-frame clones and leaves out a portion. The table has tens of thousands of clones, less than 95% seen once. Sequencing was carried out using PBMCs. These TCRs come from a woman aged 18 to 35 in good health and CMV-seropositive.

The CDR3 coding sequence is TGCGCCAGCAGCCAAGACTCCGGACAGTCGCAGTTCTTC. Protein: CASSQDSGQSQFF. This chain connects TRBV4-3 to TRBJ2-1; D is possibly TRBD1 (6 bases). This CDR3 is 13 amino acids long. Germline lookup yields CDR1 LGHNA and CDR2 YSLEER. Trimming shortened V by 0 bases and J by 12 bases, and 12 bases separated the two germline ends.

V usage is TRBV10-2 and J usage is TRBJ2-5; 11 nucleotides agree with TRBD2. V lost 6 bases to trimming and J lost 3 bases; unmatched junction nucleotides: 9. In germline, CDR1 is WSHSY, CDR2 SAAADI. The CDR3 consists of 16 residues. The CDR3 DNA is TGCGCCAGCAGCCTCGGGACTAGCGGTTCGAAAGAGACCCAGTACTTC. This translates into CASSLGTSGSKETQYF.

This chain joins TRBV10-3 and TRBJ1-1; TRBD1 might be the D (6 bases). This CDR3 is built from 12 residues. V was cut by 7 bases and J by 5 bases, with 11 bases left in between. From germline, CDR1 is ENHRY and CDR2 SYGVKD. The CDR3 DNA sequence: TGTGCCATCACCGCAGGGGAAACTGAAGCTTTCTTT. This translates into CAITAGETEAFF.

The V and J genes are TRBV11-3 and TRBJ1-6; D unresolved. V gave up 1 base and J gave up 7 bases, with 8 bases separating them. CDR1 is SGHNT and CDR2 is YENEEA in the germline V gene. The CDR3 runs 14 residues. CDR3 sequence: CASSLAKLNSPLHF. DNA for the CDR3: TGTGCCAGCAGCTTAGCCAAGCTAAATTCACCCCTCCACTTT. Looking up the rest from reference TRBV11-3 and TRBJ1-6 gives the full variable domain: EAGVVQSPRYKIIEKKQPVAFWCNPISGHNTLYWYLQNLGQGPELLIRYENEEAVDDSQLPKDRFSAERLKGVDSTLKIQPAELGDSAVYLCASSLAKLNSPLHFGNGTRLTVT.

This chain connects TRBV7-2 to TRBJ1-2, with 8 bases matching TRBD1. Trimming removed 4 bases from V and 8 bases from J; junction bases left unmatched: 12. Germline V gives CDR1 SGHTA, CDR2 FQGNSA. This CDR3 is 15 amino acids long. The DNA of the CDR3 is TGTGCCAGCAGCTGGACAGGGCCTCGGCGGGACGGCTACACCTTC. This gives the protein CASSWTGPRRDGYTF. Supplemented by reference TRBV7-2 and TRBJ1-2, the full variable domain reads GAGVSQSPSNKVTEKGKDVELRCDPISGHTALYWYRQSLGQGLEFLIYFQGNSAPDKSGLPSDRFSAERTGGSVSTLTIQRTQQEDSAVYLCASSWTGPRRDGYTFGSGTRLTVV.

This rearrangement joins TRBV11-3 to TRBJ2-1; a weak D match, TRBD2 (7 bases). CDR1 is SGHNT, CDR2 YENEEA, per germline. This CDR3 has 14 residues. V lost 4 bases and J lost 4, with 11 bases in between. The CDR3 region has the DNA TGTGCCAGCAGCTCAGCGGGGACATACAATGAGCAGTTCTTC. This encodes CASSSAGTYNEQFF.

The V gene is TRBV5-1, the J gene TRBJ1-5; 8 bases are shared with TRBD1. The J segment lost 5 bases and the V segment lost 5 bases, leaving 3 bases of the junction unmatched. The CDR3 consists of 13 residues. In germline, CDR1 is SGHRS, CDR2 YFSETQ. CDR3 DNA: TGCGCCAGCAGTTCGACAGGGGATCAGCCCCAGCATTTT. Its translation is CASSSTGDQPQHF. The whole variable domain, filled in from reference TRBV5-1 and TRBJ1-5, reads KAGVTQTPRYLIKTRGQQVTLSCSPISGHRSVSWYQQTPGQGLQFLFEYFSETQRNKGNFPGRFSGRQFSNSRSEMNVSTLELGDSALYLCASSSTGDQPQHFGDGTRLSIL.

The gene calls are TRBV5-6 and TRBJ1-2; TRBD1 matches at 9 bases. Germline CDR1 and CDR2: SGHDT and YYEEEE. The ends lost 4 bases at V and 8 bases at J; junction bases unmatched: 12. This CDR3 region has 15 residues. Here the CDR3 reads CASSIYDRGLWGYTF. The CDR3 DNA reads as TGTGCCAGCAGCATCTATGACAGGGGGTTGTGGGGCTACACCTTC. The entire variable domain, with the rest obtained from reference TRBV5-6 and TRBJ1-2, is as follows: DAGVTQSPTHLIKTRGQQVTLRCSPKSGHDTVSWYQQALGQGPQFIFQYYEEEERQRGNFPDRFSGHQFPNYSSELNVNALLLGDSALYLCASSIYDRGLWGYTFGSGTRLTVV.

The chain carries TRBV2 and TRBJ1-4, with D hard to call. From germline, CDR1 is SNHLY and CDR2 FYNNEI. Trimming pared 8 bases from V and 1 base from J, leaving 11 bases between. This CDR3 comprises 14 residues. The CDR3 DNA is TGTGCCAGCGAGGTGGTGGGAACTAATGAAAAACTGTTTTTT. It specifies CASEVVGTNEKLFF.

The genes are TRBV4-2 and TRBJ2-7, with D tentatively TRBD1 (6 bases). Germline values: CDR1 LGHNA, CDR2 YNFKEQ. The ends were cut back, 0 bases at V and 3 bases at J, with 12 bases in the middle. The CDR3 runs 15 residues. The DNA for the CDR3 is TGTGCCAGCAGCCAAGATTTGCAGGGGCTCTACGAGCAGTACTTC. Translated, it gives CASSQDLQGLYEQYF.

The CDR3 coding sequence is TGTGCCAGCAGCCAAGGCTGGGACACCTCGACCTACAATGAGCAGTTCTTC. This gives the protein CASSQGWDTSTYNEQFF. The chain is built from TRBV14 and TRBJ2-1; tentatively, D is TRBD1 (6 bases). V dropped 1 base and J dropped 2 bases, with 15 bases sitting between them. Per the germline V gene, CDR1 is SGHDN and CDR2 is FVKESK. This CDR3 has 17 amino acids. Full variable domain (rest looked up from reference TRBV14 and TRBJ2-1): EAGVTQFPSHSVIEKGQTVTLRCDPISGHDNLYWYRRVMGKEIKFLLHFVKESKQDESGMPNNRFLAERTGGTYSTLKVQPAELEDSGVYFCASSQGWDTSTYNEQFFGPGTRLTVL.

CDR3 sequence: CASRDRSNSPLHF. The DNA for the CDR3 is TGTGCCAGTAGGGACAGGAGTAATTCACCCCTCCACTTT. The genes are TRBV19 and TRBJ1-6, with 7 nucleotides matching TRBD1. The CDR3 has 13 amino acids. The germline CDR1 and CDR2 sequences are LNHDA and SQIVND (reference sequence). V dropped 6 bases and J dropped 6; count of bases not matched to a gene: 2.